This paragraph covers one T cell receptor (beta chain) sequence. The antigen is not known. The read finishes 3 residues shy of the CDR3 end, and the germline J gene is used to complete it. The assay was immunoSEQ multiplex PCR, and TCRdb's table has in-frame clones only and misses some. This specimen shows around 28,000 clones; the ten leading clones hold 17%. This sample stems from a study of T cells in women clearing cervical HPV infection. About the research overall: Blood came at first lesion visit for cases, post-clearance for controls.

The CDR3 length is 13 residues. The germline gives CDR1 GTSNPN, CDR2 SVGIG (reference sequence). All participants had a single incident cervical HPV16 infection, and prevalent HPV16 infections were excluded. Cervical HPV DNA detected by MY09/MY11 PCR, typed by dot-blot. Study findings and constraints: Each sample's T-cell count was unknown, possibly confounding richness.

The chain is built from TRBV30 and TRBJ2-3; 8 nucleotides agree with TRBD2. This TCR was sampled from a woman between 18 and 70 years old with a cervical HPV16 infection that either progressed to CIN3+ or cleared (not recorded which). Material for sequencing was blood buffy coat. CDR3 sequence reads: CAWSGGVRETQYF. The sequenced part of the CDR3 DNA is TGTGCCTGGAGCGGGGGGGTACGAGAGACG.